One and the same sample provided the 5 T cell receptor beta chains below, sequenced in a study of glioma-infiltrating T cells. TCR alpha and beta CDR3 regions were amplified from RNA using iRepertoire nested multiplex PCR. TCRdb ran MiXCR on the multiplex PCR reads and lists one entry per CDR3 protein. The sample records 95,000 to 110,000 distinct CDR3 sequences, 29% being singletons. The sequenced sample consisted of glioma tissue, nonneoplastic brain tissue, or PBMCs (not recorded which). These receptors came from a human donor with low-grade glioma or glioblastoma, undergoing nonglioma brain surgery, or in good health (not recorded which).

To note about this clonotype: The germline gene is not matched at one end of the junction; a read error may be the cause. V is TRBV7-2 and J is TRBJ1-3; 9 bases match TRBD1. The length of the CDR3 is 16 residues. Looked up from germline, CDR1 is SGHTA and CDR2 is FQGNSA. The CDR3 protein is CASSLAGTGFGNTVYF. The CDR3 DNA reads TGTGCCAGCAGCTTAGCAGGGACAGGGTTCGGAAACACCGTATATTTT.

As to this clonotype: Possible read error: a much larger clone is one base away. This chain joins TRBV2 and TRBJ1-5; D remains unclear. The germline V gene encodes CDR1 SNHLY and CDR2 FYNNEI. This CDR3 is 13 amino acids long. The CDR3 sequence: CANSLGSNKPQHF. CDR3 DNA sequence: TGTGCCAATAGCTTGGGTTCCAATAAGCCCCAGCATTTT.

For this clonotype: A much larger clone lies one base from this, so it may be a read error. V and J are TRBV19 and TRBJ1-5; D is uncertain. The CDR3 runs to 13 residues. The germline V gene encodes CDR1 LNHDA and CDR2 SQIVND (reference sequence). CDR3 protein: CASSIEINQRQHF. Written as DNA, the CDR3 is TGTGCCAGTAGTATAGAAATCAATCAGCGCCAGCATTTT.

This clonotype was seen many times. The chain is built from TRBV24-1 and TRBJ2-7; weak D call: TRBD1 (6 bases). There are 15 residues in the CDR3. V dropped 4 bases and J dropped 0 bases, with 12 bases sitting between them. Germline assignment: CDR1 KGHDR and CDR2 SFDVKD. The CDR3 is CATSDPRDTSYEQYF. CDR3 DNA sequence: TGTGCCACCAGTGACCCCCGGGACACCTCCTACGAGCAGTACTTC.

This clonotype appeared many times. The rearrangement uses TRBV6-1 and TRBJ1-2; no clear D. This CDR3 has 13 amino acids. V was cut by 4 bases and J by 0 bases, with 6 bases left in between. Germline V gene data show CDR1 as MNHNS and CDR2 as SASEGT. The DNA for the CDR3 is TGTGCCAGCAGTGCGACGGCTAACTATGGCTACACCTTC. Translated: CASSATANYGYTF.